The 13 T cell receptor beta chains below were found in one sample sequenced in a study of blood T cell repertoires in COVID-19. Sequenced by immunoSEQ multiplex PCR; TCRdb stores in-frame clones only, minus some. Seen here are tens of thousands of clones, about 86% observed once, and the top ten hold approximately 17%. Sequencing input: peripheral blood. Receptor source: a middle-aged man with COVID-19, enrolled during active disease.

The rearrangement uses TRBV20-1 and TRBJ2-7, with 7 bases aligning to TRBD1. Germline CDR1 reads DFQATT; CDR2 reads SNEGSKA (reference sequence). The V segment lost 6 bases and the J segment 2 bases; nucleotides outside the gene matches: 1. This CDR3 comprises 11 residues. CDR3 DNA: TGCAGTGCCGACAGGGCCTACGAGCAGTACTTC. Translated, it gives CSADRAYEQYF.

This chain connects TRBV5-1 to TRBJ1-2, with 7 bases aligning to TRBD1. Germline trimming cut 5 bases from V and 3 bases from J; bases unmatched to any gene: 7. The CDR3 consists of 14 residues. Looked up from germline, CDR1 is SGHRS and CDR2 is YFSETQ. DNA for the CDR3: TGCGCCAGCAGAACAGGGGCGGTGGACTATGGCTACACCTTC. It is translated as CASRTGAVDYGYTF.

The chain recombines TRBV9 with TRBJ2-3; 9 bases fit TRBD2. J gave up 6 bases and V 4 bases, and 12 bases lay outside the gene matches. Per the germline V gene, CDR1 is SGDLS and CDR2 is YYNGEE. This CDR3 contains 16 residues. In nucleotides, the CDR3 is TGTGCCAGCAGCCTCAGAGGGCGCGGGGGGGCCGATACGCAGTATTTT. It yields the protein CASSLRGRGGADTQYF.

The chain combines TRBV5-1 with TRBJ1-1, with D tentatively TRBD1 (5 bases). Germline CDR1 reads SGHRS; CDR2 reads YFSETQ. This CDR3 is 15 amino acids long. Trimming left V 1 base short and J 4 bases short, with 14 bases between. The CDR3 sequence: CASSLLTDDPTEAFF. CDR3 coding DNA: TGCGCCAGCAGCTTGCTGACAGACGACCCCACTGAAGCTTTCTTT.

The chain employs TRBV5-4 and TRBJ1-4; D is possibly TRBD1 (5 bases). Trimming cost V 4 bases and J 4 bases, with 14 bases left between them. From germline, CDR1 is SGHNT and CDR2 YYREEE (reference sequence). The CDR3 covers 15 residues. The CDR3 DNA sequence: TGTGCCAGCAGCCCCAACGGGGGTTTTAATGAAAAACTGTTTTTT. It codes for CASSPNGGFNEKLFF.

The chain joins TRBV13 to TRBJ1-1; no clear D. The germline V and J ends were trimmed by 1 base and 5 bases, with 14 bases remaining between them. The CDR3 totals 15 residues. Germline CDR1 and CDR2: PRHDT and FYEKMQ (reference sequence). The CDR3 DNA is TGTGCCAGCAGCTTAGCACGCCCCCCGAGAACTGAAGCTTTCTTT. Translated, it gives CASSLARPPRTEAFF.

The V and J genes are TRBV6-5 and TRBJ2-7; 7 bases fit TRBD1. The trim removed 8 bases at V and 2 bases at J, leaving 3 bases unmatched. Germline values: CDR1 MNHEY, CDR2 SVGAGI. This CDR3 is built from 12 residues. CDR3 in DNA: TGTGCCAGCTCCAGGGGGACCTACGAGCAGTACTTC. This codes for CASSRGTYEQYF.

This chain connects TRBV5-4 to TRBJ2-7, with D tentatively TRBD1 (5 bases). From germline, CDR1 is SGHNT and CDR2 YYREEE (reference sequence). V lost 1 base and J 5 bases, leaving 13 bases between the germline ends. The CDR3 is made up of 14 amino acids. CDR3 region: CASSLIGDVNEQYF. CDR3 DNA: TGTGCCAGCAGCTTGATAGGGGATGTTAACGAGCAGTACTTC.

J is TRBJ2-1 and V is TRBV7-3, with 10 bases that match TRBD2. Trimming took 1 base from V and 4 from J; bases not matched to a gene: 1. The CDR3 runs to 15 residues. Germline V gene data show CDR1 as SGHTA and CDR2 as FQGTGA. The CDR3 protein is CASSLSSGGYNEQFF. The CDR3 bases are TGTGCCAGCAGCTTAAGTAGCGGGGGGTACAATGAGCAGTTCTTC. The whole variable domain, filled in from reference TRBV7-3 and TRBJ2-1, reads GAGVSQTPSNKVTEKGKYVELRCDPISGHTALYWYRQSLGQGPEFLIYFQGTGAADDSGLPNDRFFAVRPEGSVSTLKIQRTERGDSAVYLCASSLSSGGYNEQFFGPGTRLTVL.

The rearrangement links TRBV28 to TRBJ1-2, with 11 bases lining up with TRBD1. In germline, CDR1 is MDHEN, CDR2 SYDVKM. The CDR3 extends over 12 amino acids. V shed 9 bases and J 7 bases; nucleotides not matched to a gene: 4. CDR3 sequence (DNA): TGTGCCAGTGGACAGGGGGCGGGTGGCTACACCTTC. This encodes CASGQGAGGYTF.

The V call is TRBV5-4, the J call TRBJ1-2; 7 nucleotides line up with TRBD1. V gave up 3 bases and J gave up 10 bases; unmatched junction bases: 6. There are 12 residues in the CDR3. Germline loops: CDR1 SGHNT, CDR2 YYREEE (reference sequence). CDR3 coding DNA: TGTGCCAGCAGCTGGGACAGAGAAACCTACACCTTC. Protein product: CASSWDRETYTF.

The rearrangement links TRBV7-3 to TRBJ1-2; 7 positions agree with TRBD1. The CDR3 extends over 14 amino acids. The ends lost 5 bases at V and 4 bases at J; junction bases unmatched: 7. Germline CDR1 is SGHTA and CDR2 is FQGTGA. Here the CDR3 reads CASSPGQVPYGYTF. CDR3 in DNA: TGTGCCAGCAGCCCAGGACAGGTCCCCTATGGCTACACCTTC.

This clone was picked up one time. The J gene is TRBJ1-1, the V gene TRBV18, with D uncertain. Trimming shortened V by 0 bases and J by 8 bases, and 16 bases separated the two germline ends. The germline gives CDR1 KGHSH, CDR2 LQKENI. This CDR3 spans 15 amino acids. CDR3 bases: TGTGCCAGCTCACCACCGCCGACTATCACTGTGGAAGCTTTCTTT. This sequence encodes CASSPPPTITVEAFF.